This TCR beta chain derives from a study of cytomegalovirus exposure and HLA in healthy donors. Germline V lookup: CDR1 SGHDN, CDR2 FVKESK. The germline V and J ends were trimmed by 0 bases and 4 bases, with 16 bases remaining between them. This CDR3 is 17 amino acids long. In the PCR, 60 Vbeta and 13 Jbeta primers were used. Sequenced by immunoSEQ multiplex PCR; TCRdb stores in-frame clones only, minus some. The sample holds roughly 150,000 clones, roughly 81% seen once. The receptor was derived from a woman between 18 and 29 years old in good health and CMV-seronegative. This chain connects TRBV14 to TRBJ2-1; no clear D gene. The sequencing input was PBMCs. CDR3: CASSQENSPSLYNEQFF. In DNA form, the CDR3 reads TGTGCCAGCAGCCAAGAGAATAGTCCGAGTTTATACAATGAGCAGTTCTTC. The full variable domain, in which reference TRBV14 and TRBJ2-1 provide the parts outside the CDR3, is EAGVTQFPSHSVIEKGQTVTLRCDPISGHDNLYWYRRVMGKEIKFLLHFVKESKQDESGMPNNRFLAERTGGTYSTLKVQPAELEDSGVYFCASSQENSPSLYNEQFFGPGTRLTVL.